Listed here is a single T cell receptor beta chain. The antigen it recognizes is unknown. No much larger clonotype is one base removed from it; base qualities were not supplied. These data are taken from a study of cytomegalovirus exposure and HLA in healthy donors (dated by TCRdb to between 2016 and 2019). Context from the whole study: An earlier analysis of roughly 630 of the donors reported about 290 Gb of sequence data and roughly 100 million unique TCR beta sequences from about 180 million T cells. An early release covering roughly 640 HLA-typed donors comprised around 300 gigabases of sequencing data and 85 million or so unique TCR sequences. Of the roughly 400 genotyped donors, about 80% fell in the genetic ancestry cluster associated with self-reported Caucasian donors. The aim of the study was to test whether cataloging public T cell receptors could identify signatures of past pathogen exposure. Using immunosequencing, the study profiled T cell repertoires from approximately 700 subjects and related those repertoires to cytomegalovirus serostatus. In addition to the first cohort of hundreds of subjects, a separate validation cohort of 120 different subjects was used. To predict cytomegalovirus infection status, the study combined high-throughput TCR immunosequencing, statistical association of individual TCRs with disease status, and machine learning. In a later analysis, previously published TCR beta repertoires from roughly 710 donors were re-analyzed and high-resolution HLA genotyping was added so that TCR occurrence patterns could be studied. The later analysis used no new phenotypic data to find candidate immune exposures, relying instead on TCR beta sequences and their occurrence across donors. An earlier analysis of 587 of the donors used high-throughput TCR beta sequencing to judge whether each TCR beta V gene segment behaved as functional or pseudogenic. Donor age, sex, ethnicity and CMV serostatus were collected together with the repertoire data. In a later genetic analysis, genome-wide SNP genotypes for about 55% of the roughly 670 donors were used, and that subset was treated as a discovery cohort. All discovery cohort repertoires had been generated using a single sequencing platform. Class I and class II HLA loci were covered by the typing at four-digit resolution. Typing coverage varied by locus: roughly 629-640 donors for A, B, C, DRB1 and DQB1; roughly 560 for DQA1; about 570 for DPA1; around 450 for DPB1. A few DR-DQ haplotypes were treated as single units for association and clustering because of strong linkage in the cohort. Among about 400 genotyped donors of the cohort, an average of about 220,000 unique TCR beta nucleotide sequences was sequenced per donor, of which about 20% were non-productive. Findings and caveats that apply to the study as a whole: The cohort was sequenced for TCR beta chains only, and without alpha or paired-chain data the features that could be detected were limited. An association between a missense DCLRE1C variant and V-gene and J-gene trimming of TCR beta chains was found in a later genetic analysis and replicated in an independent cohort. A cluster of highly shared sequence variants was judged likely to represent a technical artifact of the sequencing pipeline. A later genetic analysis reported fewer N-insertions in productive TCRs among donors in an Asian-associated ancestry cluster than the roughly 640-donor mean. Compared with equally common non-associated chains, HLA-associated TCR beta chains in a later analysis were more clonally expanded and had lower generation probabilities. A few of the identified cytomegalovirus-associated TCR beta chains were confirmed in vitro to be specific for cytomegalovirus antigens. A further reported finding was that TCR beta sequences accurately predicted the HLA-A and HLA-B alleles for most subjects in the first cohort. Because some donors lacked HLA typing at each locus, the association tests relied only on the typed subset. When HLA alleles, especially DR and DQ, strongly co-occurred, TCR associations were difficult to assign to individual alleles. Across donors, most TCR sequences were observed very rarely, whereas some public TCRs were present in many individuals. At a false discovery rate of 0.05, a later analysis linked roughly 17,000 TCR beta sequences to specific HLA alleles. Broadly in line with IMGT annotations, most TCR beta V segments showed up in productive rearrangements about 87% or about 30% of the time in an earlier analysis of under 700 of the donors. In a later analysis, several top co-occurrence clusters were reported to appear linked to parvovirus B19, influenza, CMV and Epstein-Barr virus. Sequencing depth was assumed to be roughly uniform across donors in the presence/absence analyses, though that assumption may not hold. In the study, some 160 TCR beta chains were listed as associated with cytomegalovirus. Correlated functional status among segregating V segments might be attributable to linkage disequilibrium, but an unknown experimental factor could not be ruled out. It was suggested by the authors that the approach could potentially be generalized to other disease states and immunological phenotypes. The earlier analysis of approximately 560 of the donors excluded 15 to 20 rarely observed V segments, including chromosome 9 orphons, because counts were too low. The only immune exposure information available for the cohort was CMV serostatus. A later analysis found that TCR association rates varied across HLA loci, with DRB1 alleles showing the most associated TCRs and HLA-C alleles the fewest. The classifier was reported to diagnose cytomegalovirus status with high specificity and sensitivity in both the original cohort and the validation cohort. Because the 87-base-pair reads could not distinguish some IMGT-functional V segments, including TRBV6-2 and TRBV6-3, those segments were excluded. In a later analysis, most CMV-associated TCR beta chains were found to appear HLA-restricted, with HLA associations seemingly driven largely by CMV exposure.

Based on the germline V gene (reference sequence), the CDR1 and CDR2 sequences are LNHDA and SQIVND. At the junction V is shortened by 9 bases and J by 4 bases, with 12 bases in between. The CDR3 runs 12 residues from the cysteine to the phenylalanine. The sequence is cut down to CDR3 DNA, 36 bases in frame from base 1. The cohort was made up of roughly 670 healthy bone marrow donors. At the time of sampling, all cohort members were nominally healthy, though unrecorded immune exposures were likely present. The donor was CMV seronegative and was included in the group of a few hundred seronegative cohort members. A peripheral blood sample was provided by each donor, and peripheral blood mononuclear cells were used for TCR beta sequencing. Genomic DNA extraction from the blood cell samples was performed with the Qiagen DNeasy Blood Extraction Kit. Receptor libraries were prepared by the immunoSEQ multiplex PCR assay. For the multiplex PCR, a mixture combining 60 forward primers for TCR Vbeta segments and 13 reverse primers for TCR Jbeta segments was used. A multiplex PCR assay on genomic DNA amplified the CDR3 region of rearranged TCR beta genes. The amplified TCR beta libraries were sequenced on the Illumina HiSeq System as 87-base-pair reads. In the authors' own workflow: Across the roughly 640 repertoires, a later analysis counted some 81 million unique TCR beta chains, approximately 10 million of which were shared by at least two donors. A nearest-neighbor algorithm error-corrected the raw reads and collapsed the reads into unique sequences, merging closely related sequences to remove PCR and sequencing errors. V, D and J gene segments were assigned by aligning CDR3 sequences to IMGT reference sequences. For a sequence to be retained, a match of at least six nucleotides was required to both a V gene segment and a J gene segment. Rearrangements were called productive when the CDR3 lacked stop codons and stayed in frame with V and J; all others were non-productive. Following IMGT convention, CDR3 was defined as the stretch from the second conserved V-encoded cysteine up to the conserved J-encoded phenylalanine. Sequences without an unambiguous match to a single V gene segment were excluded from the earlier analysis of 450 to 650 of the donors. An earlier analysis of approximately 590 of the donors called V segments functional above 56.7% productive rearrangements and segregating when the between-donor standard deviation exceeded 5%. To diagnose cytomegalovirus status from the catalog of TCR beta chain sequences, a statistical classification framework was built. In a later analysis, TCR nucleotide sequences were compared against IMGT/GENE-DB human TR gene sequences so that V and J genes could be assigned. In a later analysis, CDR3 sequences and most-parsimonious VDJ recombination scenarios were assigned using the TCRdist pipeline. A later analysis defined each TCR beta chain by its CDR3 amino acid sequence plus V-gene family, and excluded reads lacking a unique V-gene family. A later analysis removed 450 to 600 highly shared, low-generation-probability nucleotide sequences to deal with suspected cross-contamination and a sequencing artifact. In a later analysis, a clonal expansion index was calculated for each public chain from normalized within-repertoire ranks of inferred template counts. Generation probabilities in a later analysis came from a VDJ recombination model fitted to out-of-frame rearrangements, and those results were checked against IGoR. A later analysis scored TCR-TCR, TCR-HLA and TCR-CMV co-occurrence with hypergeometric tests, applying a repertoire-size bias correction to TCR pairs. To estimate false discovery rates, a later analysis permuted the HLA or CMV assignments 20 times. A later analysis grouped co-occurring TCRs with DBSCAN, adding TCRdist sequence similarity when clustering within HLA-allele-positive subsets. For co-occurrence clustering, repertoires with fewer than 30,000 or more than 120,000 public chains were excluded, along with roughly 5 repertoires with anomalous nucleotide sharing. Drawn from immuneACCESS, this table holds only the in-frame rearrangements with V and J called that TCRdb kept. Clones are partly lost; checked studies trace under half to an unresolved V gene and leave the rest unexplained. V and J calls and clone size come straight from that table; D and trimming were deduced from the DNA. The sample table records about 150,000 clones; under 75% of these occur just once. 2% to 2.5% of the sample is held by the ten biggest clonotypes.

The sample comprised PBMCs. The V and J genes are TRBV19 and TRBJ1-2; TRBD1 could be the D gene, as 5 bases match. The source is a middle-aged woman in good health and CMV-seronegative. Here is the DNA: TGTGCCAGCACCCAGGGACTCTATGGCTACACCTTC. It encodes CASTQGLYGYTF.